This T cell receptor beta chain was profiled in a study of blood T cell repertoires in COVID-19 (dated by TCRdb to the early 2020s). Context from the whole study: Samples covering the acute and convalescent phases of COVID-19 were provided by collaborators in the United States, Italy and Spain. The prospective study material was composed of cDNA or gDNA derived from T cells, B-cell-depleted T cells, or PBMCs. The dataset comprised deeply sampled blood TCRbeta repertoires from subjects exposed to, actively infected with, or recovered from COVID-19. The repertoires were released in a freely available public database intended as a resource for research on the immune response to SARS-CoV-2. The samples were drawn from the first 160 participants of the ongoing ImmuneRACE study and from 950 to 1,500 subjects provided by 6 global collaborators. Sample metadata almost always included a de-identified subject ID, COVID-19 status, age in years and sex. Where HLA class I and class II types were available, the types were taken from metadata supplied by the sample provider, not from assay-based typing. Overall results and qualifications from the work: The quantity of clinical and demographic metadata differed by source and by participant and was supplied without curation.

One collaborating source in Seattle enrolled patients while the patients were actively infected and followed the patients over time throughout the course of disease. The collaborating institutions used their own protocols to collect whole blood in K2EDTA tubes. Collaborator samples were shipped for TCRbeta analysis as frozen whole blood, isolated PBMCs, or DNA extracted from either sample type. For this clone: Its cognate antigen has yet to be identified. No clone much larger than this one lies a single base away; base qualities are absent.

CDR1 is given as MNHEY and CDR2 as SMNVEV, both from the germline V gene (reference sequence). Measured from the cysteine to the phenylalanine, the CDR3 is 13 residues long. The sequence is cut down to CDR3 DNA, 39 bases in frame from base 1. V and J lose 2 bases and 0 bases, and a span of 4 bases separates them. TCRbeta CDR3 regions were amplified from genomic DNA using the immunoSEQ Assay, a bias-controlled multiplex PCR. Turning to the authors' computational methods: The number of nucleated cells in each sample was estimated by amplification of reference gene primers within the assay. Sequence reads were collapsed and filtered to measure the absolute abundance of every unique TCRbeta CDR3 rearrangement. For each sample, productive Simpson clonality was calculated by taking the square root of Simpson's diversity index across productive rearrangements. TCRdb took this table from immuneACCESS and kept in-frame rearrangements with V and J called. Such tables lack part of the clones; where checked against another copy, unresolved V genes explain under half of the gap, and the rest is unexplained. V and J calls and clone size follow that table, whereas D and trimming were derived from the DNA. This sample is represented by tens of thousands of clones; more than 75% of them were singletons. The leading ten clones occupy approximately 6.5% of the sample.

Sample: peripheral blood. The TCR was taken from an older woman with COVID-19, enrolled during active disease. This chain is built from TRBV27 and TRBJ1-2; the D gene is unclear. This receptor carries the CDR3 CASSLRANYGYTF. Read as DNA, the sequence is TGTGCCAGCAGTTTACGGGCTAACTATGGCTACACCTTC.